A selection of T cell receptor beta chains follows, all from one sample in a study of T-cell memory formation after mild COVID-19. MiXCR, applied by TCRdb to the 5' RACE reads, yields one record per CDR3 protein. The sample has hundreds of thousands of distinct CDR3 sequences, around 17% seen once. What was sequenced was PBMCs or a T cell subset sorted from them (not recorded which). The receptors here all came from an adult woman who had mild COVID-19 (a few samples of this study predate the infection). Cell type and time point are not known. Each CDR3 is given with its conserved first and last residue. The D gene is left open where the match is weak. Size is stated for part of the rows, as once, few or many counts, or as a class when the clone is expanded.

v_gene,j_gene,abundance,d_gene,CDR3nt,CDR3aa
TRBV7-9,TRBJ2-1,few,.,TGTGCCAGCACCCCTCTGGGACGATACAATGAGCAGTTCTTC,CASTPLGRYNEQFF
TRBV27,TRBJ2-1,few,TRBD2,TGTGCCAGCAGTTCCCCCGCGGCTAGCGGGGGGCTCTCTGGCGATGAGCAGTTCTTC,CASSSPAASGGLSGDEQFF
TRBV7-3,TRBJ2-1,.,.,TGTGCCAGCCGCCTGGGACCCGCGGACTACAATGAGCAGTTCTTC,CASRLGPADYNEQFF
TRBV11-2,TRBJ2-1,few,.,TGTGCCAGCTCGCCGATGTTGGGCTACAATGAGCAGTTCTTC,CASSPMLGYNEQFF
TRBV7-9,TRBJ2-1,many,TRBD2,TGTGCCAGCAGCCCGGGTGGGACTAGAGAACACAATGAGCAGTTCTTC,CASSPGGTREHNEQFF
TRBV3-1,TRBJ2-2,.,.,TGTGCCAGCAGCCTATTAGGACAGGAGCTGTTTTTT,CASSLLGQELFF
TRBV12-3/TRBV12-4,TRBJ2-1,few,TRBD2,TGTGCCAGCAGTTTAGGTGTAGCGGGGGTTTCCGATGAGCAGTTCTTC,CASSLGVAGVSDEQFF
TRBV5-6,TRBJ2-1,.,TRBD2,TGTGCCAGCAGCCCGCAGCGCCTCGGGGGGGCCTACGATGAGCAGTTCTTC,CASSPQRLGGAYDEQFF
TRBV7-9,TRBJ2-3,.,.,TGTGCCAGCACTGAGGGCCGTGGTGGCACAGATACGCAGTATTTT,CASTEGRGGTDTQYF
TRBV5-6,TRBJ1-1,few,.,TGTGCCAGCAGCTTGGTTGTTCAGGGGACCACTGAAGCTTTCTTT,CASSLVVQGTTEAFF
TRBV5-1,TRBJ2-1,few,.,TGCGCCAGCAGCTTTTTAACCGGGACATTGTACAATGAGCAGTTCTTC,CASSFLTGTLYNEQFF
TRBV5-1,TRBJ2-3,few,.,TGCGCCAGCAGCTTGGGCCGGCAAGGGACAGATACGCAGTATTTT,CASSLGRQGTDTQYF
TRBV6-5,TRBJ2-3,.,.,TGTGCCAGCAGCCGGGACTTAACAGATACGCAGTATTTT,CASSRDLTDTQYF
TRBV7-2,TRBJ2-7,few,TRBD2,TGTGCCAGCAGCCCCAAACTCTGGGCTAGCGGGAATGACGAGCAGTACTTC,CASSPKLWASGNDEQYF
TRBV7-2,TRBJ2-7,.,.,TGTGCCAGCAGCCCCACGTCTGGAAGTTACAACTCCTACGAGCAGTACTTC,CASSPTSGSYNSYEQYF
TRBV12-3/TRBV12-4,TRBJ2-1,.,.,TGTGCCAGCAGTTTTCCCACATCATCAAGGAATGAGCAGTTCTTC,CASSFPTSSRNEQFF
TRBV6-5,TRBJ2-2,few,TRBD1,TGTGCCAGCAGACTCAGGACAGGGATGAACACCGGGGAGCTGTTTTTT,CASRLRTGMNTGELFF
TRBV21-1,TRBJ2-1,few,.,TGTGCCAGCAGCAAAGAGGGGACTAGCAGCCCCCAGCCCTACAATGAGCAGTTCTTC,CASSKEGTSSPQPYNEQFF
TRBV27,TRBJ1-1,.,.,TGTGCCAGCAGTTTATTTTCCAGGGGTGCCACTGAAGCTTTCTTT,CASSLFSRGATEAFF
TRBV11-2,TRBJ1-2,.,.,TGTGCCAGCAGCTTACAGCCGGGGCTAGGTTATGGCTACACCTTC,CASSLQPGLGYGYTF
TRBV7-8,TRBJ2-6,few,.,TGTGCCAGCAGCCAGACCTTCTCTGGGGCCAACGTCCTGACTTTC,CASSQTFSGANVLTF
TRBV11-2,TRBJ2-1,many,TRBD2,TGTGCCAGCAGCTTAGGAGGTCGTCTAGCGGGGTTCTTC,CASSLGGRLAGFF
TRBV6-5,TRBJ2-2,few,.,TGTGCCAGCATGAAGGGCTCGAGAACCGGGGAGCTGTTTTTT,CASMKGSRTGELFF
TRBV6-5,TRBJ1-4,.,.,TGTGCCAGCAGTTACTCGGGGGGGGTTAATGAAAAACTGTTTTTT,CASSYSGGVNEKLFF
TRBV19,TRBJ2-3,few,.,TGTGCCAGTACTTGGGTCGGCACAGATACGCAGTATTTT,CASTWVGTDTQYF
TRBV5-1,TRBJ2-7,few,.,TGCGCCAGCAGCCCCGGACAGCACTCCTACGAGCAGTACTTC,CASSPGQHSYEQYF
TRBV4-3,TRBJ2-1,.,.,TGCGCCAGCAGCCAAGATACGGGAAGCAATGAGCAGTTCTTC,CASSQDTGSNEQFF
TRBV7-9,TRBJ2-7,many,TRBD1,TGTGCCAGCAGCTACCGGGACAGCTCCTACGAGCAGTACTTC,CASSYRDSSYEQYF
TRBV9,TRBJ2-7,many,.,TGTGCCAGCAGCGTAGACCTAGCGCAAGACGAGCAGTACTTC,CASSVDLAQDEQYF
TRBV7-9,TRBJ2-5,few,TRBD2,TGTGCCAGCAGCCCGACTAGCGGGAGCATCTCACTGGGAGAGACCCAGTACTTC,CASSPTSGSISLGETQYF
TRBV7-9,TRBJ1-2,.,.,TGTGCCAGCAGCCGCAGGGAAGGCCGGTTGAATGGCTACACCTTC,CASSRREGRLNGYTF
TRBV7-9,TRBJ2-7,few,.,TGTGCCAGCAGCTCCCGAGAGGACCTCCCCGGGCACGAGCAGTACTTC,CASSSREDLPGHEQYF
TRBV24-1,TRBJ2-7,few,.,TGTGCCACCAGTGATTTTAGGTCAGGCACCAACGAGCAGTACTTC,CATSDFRSGTNEQYF
TRBV30,TRBJ1-1,.,.,TGTGCCTGGAGTGTACCAGGCGACATGAACACTGAAGCTTTCTTT,CAWSVPGDMNTEAFF
TRBV20-1,TRBJ2-7,many,.,TGCAGTGCTAGTGGAAAGATCTACGAGCAGTACTTC,CSASGKIYEQYF
TRBV6-5,TRBJ1-2,.,TRBD1,TGTGCCAGCAGTCCGCTCTATTCCGGGACAGGGGGCAACGCTGGCTACACCTTC,CASSPLYSGTGGNAGYTF
TRBV20-1,TRBJ1-5,few,TRBD1,TGCAGTGCTACGACGACAGGGCGGCCCAATCAGCCCCAGCATTTT,CSATTTGRPNQPQHF
TRBV9,TRBJ2-1,.,TRBD2,TGTGCCAGCAGCTCGGGACTAGCGGGGGGTATCGATGAGCAGTTCTTC,CASSSGLAGGIDEQFF
TRBV6-4,TRBJ2-1,.,TRBD2,TGTGCCAGCGCATCCGGGAGAGGGAGGGACAATGAGCAGTTCTTC,CASASGRGRDNEQFF
TRBV15,TRBJ1-1,.,.,TGTGCCACCAGCAGAGACAGGGCTGGGACTGAAGCTTTCTTT,CATSRDRAGTEAFF
TRBV7-8,TRBJ1-5,.,.,TGTGCCAGCAGTCGGGACTTCTTAGCAAATCAGCCCCAGCATTTT,CASSRDFLANQPQHF
TRBV20-1,TRBJ2-4,few,.,TGCAGTGCTCCCCGTTCGGCGACAAACATTCAGTACTTC,CSAPRSATNIQYF
TRBV20-1,TRBJ2-7,.,TRBD1,TGCAGTGCCAGACAGGGGGGCACCTACGAGCAGTACTTC,CSARQGGTYEQYF
TRBV6-5,TRBJ1-1,few,TRBD1,TGTGCCAGCAGCACAGGGGGACTGGCGGGCACTGAAGCTTTCTTT,CASSTGGLAGTEAFF